This T cell receptor beta chain appears in the sequencing data of a study of T cell repertoires in cytomegalovirus infection. Overall study findings and caveats: CMV-specific TCR beta clonotypes restricted by HLA-C were the ones dominating the ex vivo response.

The CDR3 runs 16 residues. After removal of 5 bases from V and 3 bases from J, the junction contained 4 bases not matched to a gene. CDR1 and CDR2 (germline): MNHEY, SMNVEV (reference sequence). This clonotype showed up many times. Its antigen is currently unknown. TCRdb ran MiXCR on the reads and lists one entry per CDR3 protein. The sample has under 250,000 distinct CDR3 sequences; roughly an eighth are singletons. V usage is TRBV27 and J usage is TRBJ2-2, with 12 bases fitting TRBD2. This TCR was recovered from a human donor in good health (CMV status not recorded). Some clones in this sample may be carry-over from other donors' samples. The specimen sequenced was PBMCs. The CDR3 protein is CASSPSGRADTGELFF. The CDR3 DNA reads TGTGCCAGCAGTCCTAGCGGGAGGGCCGACACCGGGGAGCTGTTTTTT.